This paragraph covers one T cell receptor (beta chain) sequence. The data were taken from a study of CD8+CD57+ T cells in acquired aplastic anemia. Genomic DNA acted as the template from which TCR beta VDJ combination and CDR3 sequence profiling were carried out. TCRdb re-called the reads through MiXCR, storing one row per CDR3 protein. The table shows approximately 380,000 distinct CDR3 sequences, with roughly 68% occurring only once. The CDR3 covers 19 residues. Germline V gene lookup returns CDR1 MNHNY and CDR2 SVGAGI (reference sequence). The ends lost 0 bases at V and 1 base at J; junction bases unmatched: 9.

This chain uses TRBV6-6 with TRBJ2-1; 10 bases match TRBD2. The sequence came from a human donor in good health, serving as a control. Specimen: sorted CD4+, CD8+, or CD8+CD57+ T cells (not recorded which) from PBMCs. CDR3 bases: TGTGCCAGCAGTTACTCGGGTAGCGGGGGGTTGGGGTCCTACAATGAGCAGTTCTTC. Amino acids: CASSYSGSGGLGSYNEQFF.